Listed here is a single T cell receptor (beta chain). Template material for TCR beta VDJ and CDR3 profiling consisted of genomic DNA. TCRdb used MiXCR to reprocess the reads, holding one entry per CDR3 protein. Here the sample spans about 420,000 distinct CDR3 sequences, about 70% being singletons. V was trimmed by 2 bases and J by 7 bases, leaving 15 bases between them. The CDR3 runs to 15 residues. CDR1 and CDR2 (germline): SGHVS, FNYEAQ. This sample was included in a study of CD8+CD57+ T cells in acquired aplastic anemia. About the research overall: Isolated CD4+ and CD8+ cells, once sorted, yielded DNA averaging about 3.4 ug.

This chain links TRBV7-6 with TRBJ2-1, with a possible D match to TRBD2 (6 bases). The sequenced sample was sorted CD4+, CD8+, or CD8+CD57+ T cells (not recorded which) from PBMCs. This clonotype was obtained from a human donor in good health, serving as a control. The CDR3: CASSLIASGRNEQFF. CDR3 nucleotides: TGTGCCAGCAGCTTAATTGCCAGCGGGCGTAATGAGCAGTTCTTC.